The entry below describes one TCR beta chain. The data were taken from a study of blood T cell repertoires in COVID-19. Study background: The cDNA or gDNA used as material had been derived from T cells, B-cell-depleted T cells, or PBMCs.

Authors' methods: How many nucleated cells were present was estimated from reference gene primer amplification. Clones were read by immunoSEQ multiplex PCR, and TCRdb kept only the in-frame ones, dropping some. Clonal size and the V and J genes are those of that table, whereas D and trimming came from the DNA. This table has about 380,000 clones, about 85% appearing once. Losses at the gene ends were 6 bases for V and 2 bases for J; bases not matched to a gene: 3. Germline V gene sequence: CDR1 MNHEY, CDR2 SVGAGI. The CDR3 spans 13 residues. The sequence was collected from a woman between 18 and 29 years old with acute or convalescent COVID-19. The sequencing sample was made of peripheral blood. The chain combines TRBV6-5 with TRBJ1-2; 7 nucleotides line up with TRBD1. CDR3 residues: CASRTGVNYGYTF. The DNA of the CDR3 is TGTGCCAGCAGAACAGGGGTGAACTATGGCTACACCTTC.